The next 4 T cell receptor beta chains were all read from a single sample in a study of blood T cells in healthy people across ages. Primed by a sample-barcoded 5' primer and a J-beta primer mix, a second PCR proceeded for about 6 to 12 cycles. Each CDR3 protein gets one entry after TCRdb re-called the 5' RACE reads with MiXCR. The sample lists around 1.7 million distinct CDR3 sequences, roughly 28% seen once, with 7.7% in the top ten. The sequencing input was blood. The receptors stem from a woman in her 30s in good health.

The chain uses TRBV20-1 and TRBJ2-6; D not resolved. CDR3 size: 15 residues. Per the germline V gene, CDR1 is DFQATT and CDR2 is SNEGSKA (reference sequence). The CDR3 DNA follows: TGCAGCGCCGACCCTACGGGCTCTGGGGCCAACGTCCTGACTTTC. Translation: CSADPTGSGANVLTF.

The chain links TRBV4-3 to TRBJ2-7; D gene unclear. Trimming removed 0 bases at V and 1 base at J, with 10 bases between. Germline values: CDR1 LGHNA, CDR2 YSLEER. The CDR3 is made up of 15 amino acids. The CDR3 protein is CASSQDTSASYEQYF. CDR3 sequence (DNA): TGCGCCAGCAGCCAAGACACGAGCGCGTCCTACGAGCAGTACTTC.

This clonotype came up a few times. The V gene is TRBV28, the J gene TRBJ2-6; TRBD1 aligns across 8 bases. The CDR3 spans 14 residues. V lost 8 bases to trimming and J lost 2 bases; unmatched junction nucleotides: 2. Germline V CDR1 and CDR2: MDHEN, SYDVKM. CDR3 nucleotide sequence: TGTGCCAGCCTACAGGGGGCTGGGGCCAACGTCCTGACTTTC. This codes for CASLQGAGANVLTF.

The chain recombines TRBV6-2 or TRBV6-3 with TRBJ1-1; D is undetermined. The V end was cut by 3 bases, the J end by 10 bases, with 18 bases between. Germline V gives CDR1 MNHEY, CDR2 SVGEGT. This CDR3 spans 14 amino acids. The CDR3, as DNA: TGTGCCAGCAGTTATTCGGGAGGTTCCGGCGCAGCTTTCTTT. Its translation is CASSYSGGSGAAFF.